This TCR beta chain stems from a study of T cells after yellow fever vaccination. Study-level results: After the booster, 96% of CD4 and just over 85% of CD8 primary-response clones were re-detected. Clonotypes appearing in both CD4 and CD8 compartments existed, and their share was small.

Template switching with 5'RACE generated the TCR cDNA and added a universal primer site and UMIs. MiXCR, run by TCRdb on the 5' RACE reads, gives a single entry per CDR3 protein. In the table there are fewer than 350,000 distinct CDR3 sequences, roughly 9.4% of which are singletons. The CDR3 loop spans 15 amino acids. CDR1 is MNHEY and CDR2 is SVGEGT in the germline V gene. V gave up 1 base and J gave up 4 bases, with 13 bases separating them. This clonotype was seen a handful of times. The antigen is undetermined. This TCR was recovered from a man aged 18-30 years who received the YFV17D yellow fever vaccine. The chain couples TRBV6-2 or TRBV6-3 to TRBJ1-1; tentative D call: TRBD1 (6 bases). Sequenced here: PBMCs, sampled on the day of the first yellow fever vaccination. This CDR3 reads CASSYLTGSPTEAFF. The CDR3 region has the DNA TGTGCCAGCAGTTACTTGACAGGATCGCCCACTGAAGCTTTCTTT.